The next 10 T cell receptor beta chains were all read from a single sample in a study of cytomegalovirus exposure and HLA in healthy donors. This PCR relied on a set of 60 Vbeta primers and 13 Jbeta primers. The method was immunoSEQ multiplex PCR; TCRdb's version includes in-frame clones alone and lacks a portion of them. This sample has 150,000 to 200,000 clones, with 80% found just once. Sequencing was performed on PBMCs. The receptor set was obtained from a woman aged 40 to 55 in good health and CMV-seronegative.

The chain employs TRBV6-5 and TRBJ2-7, with D maybe TRBD2 (5 bases). CDR3 length: 16 amino acids. Germline V lookup: CDR1 MNHEY, CDR2 SVGAGI. V was trimmed by 0 bases and J by 0 bases, leaving 12 bases between them. CDR3 coding DNA: TGTGCCAGCAGTTACTCCGCGGGTGGGAACTCCTACGAGCAGTACTTC. Translated, it gives CASSYSAGGNSYEQYF.

This clone was seen more than once but under ten times. V and J are TRBV19 and TRBJ1-3; unclear D gene. Germline V CDR1 and CDR2: LNHDA, SQIVND (reference sequence). The CDR3 sequence is 17 residues long. The V gene lost 0 bases and the J gene lost 0 bases, with 12 bases spanning the gap. The CDR3 sequence: CASSIDWYSNSGNTIYF. CDR3 DNA sequence: TGTGCCAGTAGTATAGATTGGTACTCAAACTCTGGAAACACCATATATTTT.

This clone was counted only a few times. The rearrangement uses TRBV6-4 and TRBJ2-2, with D maybe TRBD2 (5 bases). V was clipped by 2 bases and J by 4 bases, with 8 bases between them. CDR3 length equals 14 residues. Germline CDR1 and CDR2: MRHNA and SNTAGT. The CDR3 region is CASSDTTSTGELFF. The CDR3 DNA sequence: TGTGCCAGCAGTGACACCACTAGCACCGGGGAGCTGTTTTTT.

Note on this clone: Germline is not matched at one junction end, which may reflect a read error. The genes are TRBV6-1 and TRBJ2-6; D might be TRBD1 (5 bases). The CDR3 is made up of 15 amino acids. Germline V gene data show CDR1 as MNHNS and CDR2 as SASEGT. This CDR3 reads CASGIHGSGANGLTF. For the CDR3, the DNA is TGTGCCAGCGGGATACACGGCTCTGGGGCCAACGGCCTGACTTTC.

The rearrangement joins TRBV4-3 to TRBJ1-5, with a tentative D call TRBD1 (5 bases). The CDR3 has 16 residues. The V gene lost 0 bases and the J gene lost 2 bases, with 11 bases spanning the gap. Germline CDR1 reads LGHNA; CDR2 reads YSLEER. CDR3 residues: CASSQESGAGNQPQHF. The CDR3 nucleotides read TGCGCCAGCAGCCAAGAAAGCGGGGCGGGCAATCAGCCCCAGCATTTT.

Of note for this clone: A junction boundary mismatches the germline segment, possibly from a read error. The V call is TRBV11-2, the J call TRBJ1-6; 7 bases are shared with TRBD1. The CDR3 totals 16 residues. Germline CDR1 and CDR2: SGHAT and FQNNGV. The chain's CDR3 is CAGSLLQGSYRSPLHF. CDR3 nucleotide sequence: TGTGCCGGCAGCTTGTTACAGGGGAGTTATCGTTCACCCCTCCACTTT.

V and J are TRBV11-3 and TRBJ2-7; D perhaps matches TRBD1 (5 bases). CDR3 length: 15 residues. The V and J ends lost 0 bases and 1 base respectively, with 10 bases between them. CDR1 and CDR2 from the germline V gene are SGHNT and YENEEA. This CDR3 reads CASSLDGAGSYEQYF. As DNA, the CDR3 is TGTGCCAGCAGCTTAGATGGGGCAGGGTCCTACGAGCAGTACTTC.

The sample holds a few counts of this clone. The CDR3: CASSLAGTSGIEQFF. The CDR3 DNA sequence: TGTGCCAGCAGCTTAGCTGGGACTAGCGGGATCGAGCAGTTCTTC. The chain has TRBV11-1 and TRBJ2-1; 13 nucleotides agree with TRBD2. V was clipped by 0 bases and J by 10 bases; unmatched bases: 3. The CDR3 consists of 15 residues. Germline lookup yields CDR1 SGHAT and CDR2 FQDESV (reference sequence).

The chain joins TRBV19 to TRBJ1-1, with D perhaps TRBD1 (6 bases). Germline V gene sequence: CDR1 LNHDA, CDR2 SQIVND (reference sequence). Trimming took 5 bases from V and 0 from J, leaving 13 bases between them. There are 15 residues in the CDR3. CDR3 DNA sequence: TGTGCCAGTAGTTCCTGGGGGCTCATGAACACTGAAGCTTTCTTT. Its protein is CASSSWGLMNTEAFF.

V and J are TRBV7-2 and TRBJ2-7, with unresolved D. V lost 5 bases, J lost 0 bases, and 11 bases lay in between. Germline V gives CDR1 SGHTA, CDR2 FQGNSA. The CDR3 has 14 residues. CDR3 in DNA: TGTGCCAGCAGCAAACAGTCAGACTCCTACGAGCAGTACTTC. Residues: CASSKQSDSYEQYF.